This T cell receptor (beta chain) was profiled in a study of T cell clusters in autoimmune cytopenias. Background on the study: Per sample, median TRB depth was approximately 50,000 reads, yielding a median about 2,500 distinct clonotypes.

Some 38,000 genome equivalents of blood DNA were amplified for TRB. By frequency, this clonotype is medium-sized. As yet, its antigen is unknown. Study outcomes and limitations: TRB repertoire shifts in secondary cytopenia and chronic lymphocytic leukemia mostly reflected lymphoma, not autoimmunity. A dominant lymphoma-associated repertoire apparently masked the cluster-lack signature in secondary cytopenia versus chronic lymphocytic leukemia.

One tube held mixed TRB-A and TRB-B primer pools for touch-down PCR. TCRdb reprocessed the multiplex PCR reads and reports one entry per CDR3 protein, with no DNA. Seen in this sample are about 1,900 distinct CDR3 sequences; the ten most common clones hold about 35%. Germline V lookup: CDR1 SGHVT, CDR2 SQSDAQ. The CDR3 contains 16 residues. This clonotype originated in a human donor with an autoimmune cytopenia, with autoimmune hepatitis or in good health (not recorded which). The sample taken for sequencing was peripheral blood. The chain links TRBV7-4 to TRBJ2-1; TCRdb lists TRBD2, though no DNA is available to test this call. This CDR3 reads CASSLGLAGVANEQFF.